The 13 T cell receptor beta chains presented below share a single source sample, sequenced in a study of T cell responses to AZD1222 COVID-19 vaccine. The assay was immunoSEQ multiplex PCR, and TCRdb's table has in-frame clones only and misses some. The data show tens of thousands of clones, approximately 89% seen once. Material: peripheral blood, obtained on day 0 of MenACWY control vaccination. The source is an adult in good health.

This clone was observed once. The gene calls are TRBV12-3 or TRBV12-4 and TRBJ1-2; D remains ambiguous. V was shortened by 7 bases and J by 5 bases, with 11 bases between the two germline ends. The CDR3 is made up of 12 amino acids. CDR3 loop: CASTEDLYGYTF. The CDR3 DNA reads TGTGCCAGCACCGAGGACCTGTATGGCTACACCTTC.

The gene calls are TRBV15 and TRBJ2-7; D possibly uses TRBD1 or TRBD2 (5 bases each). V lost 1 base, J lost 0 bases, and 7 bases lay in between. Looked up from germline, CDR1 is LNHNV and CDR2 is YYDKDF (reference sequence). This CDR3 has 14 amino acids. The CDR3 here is CATSRGGTSYEQYF. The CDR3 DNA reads TGTGCCACCAGCAGAGGTGGGACCTCCTACGAGCAGTACTTC.

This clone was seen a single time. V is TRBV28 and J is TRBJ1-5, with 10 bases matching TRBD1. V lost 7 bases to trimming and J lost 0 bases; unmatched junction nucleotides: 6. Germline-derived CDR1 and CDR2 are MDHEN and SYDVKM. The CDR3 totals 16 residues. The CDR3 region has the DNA TGTGCCAGCACCAGGGACAGGGGCAATAGCAATCAGCCCCAGCATTTT. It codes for CASTRDRGNSNQPQHF.

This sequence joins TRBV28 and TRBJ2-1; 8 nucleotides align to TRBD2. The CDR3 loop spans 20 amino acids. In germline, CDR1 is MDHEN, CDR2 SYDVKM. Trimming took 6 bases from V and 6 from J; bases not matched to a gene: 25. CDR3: CASRDGRAGAVAGEGNEQFF. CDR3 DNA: TGTGCCAGCAGGGACGGGAGGGCAGGTGCTGTTGCGGGAGAAGGCAATGAGCAGTTCTTC.

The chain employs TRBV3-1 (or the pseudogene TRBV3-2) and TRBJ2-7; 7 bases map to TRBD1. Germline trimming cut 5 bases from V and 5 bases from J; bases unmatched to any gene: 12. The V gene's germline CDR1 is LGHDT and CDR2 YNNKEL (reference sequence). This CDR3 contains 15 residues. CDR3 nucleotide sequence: TGTGCCAGCAGCTCGCGCCAACAGGGGAAAAACGAGCAGTACTTC. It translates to CASSSRQQGKNEQYF.

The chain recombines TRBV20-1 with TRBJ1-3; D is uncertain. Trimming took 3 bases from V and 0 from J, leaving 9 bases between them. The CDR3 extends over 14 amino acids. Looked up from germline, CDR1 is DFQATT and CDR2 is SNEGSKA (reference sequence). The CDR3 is CSASASFSGNTIYF. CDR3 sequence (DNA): TGCAGTGCTAGTGCCAGTTTCTCTGGAAACACCATATATTTT.

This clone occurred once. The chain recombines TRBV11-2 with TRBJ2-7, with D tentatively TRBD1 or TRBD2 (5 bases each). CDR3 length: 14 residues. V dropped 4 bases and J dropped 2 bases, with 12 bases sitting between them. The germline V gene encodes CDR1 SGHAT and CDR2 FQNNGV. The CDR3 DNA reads TGTGCCAGCAGCTCGGGGACCAAGGCCTACGAGCAGTACTTC. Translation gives CASSSGTKAYEQYF.

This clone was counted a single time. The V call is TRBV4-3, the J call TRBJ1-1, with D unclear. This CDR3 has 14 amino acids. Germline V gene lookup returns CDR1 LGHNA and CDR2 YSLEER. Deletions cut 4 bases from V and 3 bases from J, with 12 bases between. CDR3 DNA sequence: TGCGCCAGCAGCCGAGCTAGCGGGTACACTGAAGCTTTCTTT. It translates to CASSRASGYTEAFF.

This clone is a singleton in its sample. This CDR3 reads CASSPRSSSEYNEQFF. The CDR3, as DNA: TGTGCCAGCAGCCCCCGTTCCTCTAGCGAGTACAATGAGCAGTTCTTC. This chain uses TRBV4-2 with TRBJ2-1, with a weak D call TRBD2 (6 bases). Per the germline V gene, CDR1 is LGHNA and CDR2 is YNFKEQ. V dropped 4 bases and J dropped 4 bases, with 17 bases sitting between them. The length of the CDR3 is 16 residues.

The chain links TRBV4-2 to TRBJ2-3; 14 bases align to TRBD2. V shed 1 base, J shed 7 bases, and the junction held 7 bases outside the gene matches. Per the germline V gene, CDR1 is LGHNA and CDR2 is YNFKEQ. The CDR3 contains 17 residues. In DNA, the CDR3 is TGTGCCAGCAGCCAAGCCGCGACTAGCGGGAGGGTTAATACGCAGTATTTT. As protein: CASSQAATSGRVNTQYF.

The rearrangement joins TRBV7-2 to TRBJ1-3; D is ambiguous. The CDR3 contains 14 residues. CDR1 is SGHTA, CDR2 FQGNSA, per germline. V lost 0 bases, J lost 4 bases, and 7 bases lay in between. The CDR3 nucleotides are TGTGCCAGCAGCTTAGCTCCCCCGGGAAACACCATATATTTT. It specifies CASSLAPPGNTIYF.

Written as DNA, the CDR3 is TGTGCCAGCAGCTTAGACCATATAGGCACAGATACGCAGTATTTT. Amino acid sequence: CASSLDHIGTDTQYF. The chain is built from TRBV11-2 and TRBJ2-3; D is unclear. CDR1 is SGHAT and CDR2 is FQNNGV in the germline V gene. The germline V and J ends were trimmed by 0 bases and 1 base, with 8 bases remaining between them. This CDR3 is 15 amino acids long.

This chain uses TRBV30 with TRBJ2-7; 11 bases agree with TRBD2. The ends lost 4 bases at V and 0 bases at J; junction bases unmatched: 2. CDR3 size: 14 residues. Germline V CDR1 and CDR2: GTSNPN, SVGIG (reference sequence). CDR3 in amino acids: CAWNLAGGSYEQYF. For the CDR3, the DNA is TGTGCCTGGAACCTAGCGGGAGGCTCCTACGAGCAGTACTTC.